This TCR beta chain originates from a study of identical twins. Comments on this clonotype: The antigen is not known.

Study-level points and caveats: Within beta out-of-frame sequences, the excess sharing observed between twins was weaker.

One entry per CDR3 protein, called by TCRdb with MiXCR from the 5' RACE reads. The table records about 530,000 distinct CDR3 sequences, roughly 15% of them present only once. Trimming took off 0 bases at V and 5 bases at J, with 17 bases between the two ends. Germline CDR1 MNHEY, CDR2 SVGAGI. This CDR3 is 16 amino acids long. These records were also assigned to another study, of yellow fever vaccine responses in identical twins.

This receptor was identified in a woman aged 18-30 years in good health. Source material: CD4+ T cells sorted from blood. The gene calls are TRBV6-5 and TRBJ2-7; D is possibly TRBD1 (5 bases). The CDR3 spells CASSYSGFRADHEQYF. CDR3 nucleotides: TGTGCCAGCAGTTACTCAGGTTTCAGGGCGGACCACGAGCAGTACTTC.